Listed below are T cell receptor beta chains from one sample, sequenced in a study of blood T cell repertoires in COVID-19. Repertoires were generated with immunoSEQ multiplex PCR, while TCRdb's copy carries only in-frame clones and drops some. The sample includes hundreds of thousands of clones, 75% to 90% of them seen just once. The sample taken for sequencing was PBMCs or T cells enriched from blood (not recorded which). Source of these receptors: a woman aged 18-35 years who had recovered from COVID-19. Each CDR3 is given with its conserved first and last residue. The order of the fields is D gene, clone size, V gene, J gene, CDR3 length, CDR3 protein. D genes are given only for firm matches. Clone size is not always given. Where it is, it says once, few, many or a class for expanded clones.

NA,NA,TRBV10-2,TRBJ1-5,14,CASSESGRNQPQHF
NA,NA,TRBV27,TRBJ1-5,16,CASSLSGGAGNQPQHF
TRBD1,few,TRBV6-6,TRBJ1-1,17,CASSRRPGQGRNTEAFF
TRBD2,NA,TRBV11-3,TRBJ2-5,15,CASSSDGSGVETQYF
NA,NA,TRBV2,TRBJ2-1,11,CASSGNREQFF
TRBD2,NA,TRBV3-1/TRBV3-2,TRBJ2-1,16,CASSPGLAGGLGEQFF
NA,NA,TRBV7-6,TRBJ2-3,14,CASSAGGGEDTQYF
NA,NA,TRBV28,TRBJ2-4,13,CASYLSGGDIQYF
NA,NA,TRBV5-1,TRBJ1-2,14,CASSLAKEFYGYTF
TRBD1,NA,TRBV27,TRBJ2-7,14,CASSSTGGSYEQYF
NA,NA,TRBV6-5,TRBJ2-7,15,CASSRRGRRRSEQYF
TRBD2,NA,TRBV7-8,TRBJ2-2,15,CASSFVERGAGELFF
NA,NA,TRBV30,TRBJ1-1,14,CAWSKGLENTEAFF
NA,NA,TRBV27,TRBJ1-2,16,CASSPHLPSPNYGYTF
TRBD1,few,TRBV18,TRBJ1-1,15,CASSGNQGVGTEAFF
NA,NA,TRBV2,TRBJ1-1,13,CASREGSGTEAFF
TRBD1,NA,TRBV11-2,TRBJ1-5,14,CASSLGTGGQPQHF
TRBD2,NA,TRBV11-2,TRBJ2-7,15,CASSLSLADSYEQYF
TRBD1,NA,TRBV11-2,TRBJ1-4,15,CASSVGQGIQEKLFF
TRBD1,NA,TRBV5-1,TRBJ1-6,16,CASSSRTGTENSPLHF
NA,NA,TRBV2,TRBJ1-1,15,CASSEGLQGGAQAFF
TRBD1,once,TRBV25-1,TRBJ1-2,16,CASSEYFGTGRDGYTF
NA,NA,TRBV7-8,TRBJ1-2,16,CASSLVGGGFNYGYTF
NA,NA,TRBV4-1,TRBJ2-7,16,CASSQGFTGISYEQYF
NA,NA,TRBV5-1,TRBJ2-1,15,CASSFPRGSVNEQFF
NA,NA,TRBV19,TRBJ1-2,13,CASSSLRNYGYTF
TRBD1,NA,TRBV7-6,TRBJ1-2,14,CASSQRTGNYGYTF
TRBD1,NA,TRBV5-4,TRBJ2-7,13,CASSGGQAYEQYF
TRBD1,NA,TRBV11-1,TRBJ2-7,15,CATRAGTAHSYEQYF
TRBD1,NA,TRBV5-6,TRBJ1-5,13,CASSGQGLGPQHF
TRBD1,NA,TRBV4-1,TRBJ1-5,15,CASSEPDRGNQPQHF
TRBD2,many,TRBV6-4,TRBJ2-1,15,CASSEGSGGAGEQFF
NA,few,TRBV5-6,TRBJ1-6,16,CASRKYQGIDNSPLHF
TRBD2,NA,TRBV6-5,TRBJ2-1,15,CASSPTSGVHNEQFF
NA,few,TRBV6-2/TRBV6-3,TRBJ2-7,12,CASSYPNPGQYF
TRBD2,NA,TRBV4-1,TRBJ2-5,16,CASSLILAGGQETQYF
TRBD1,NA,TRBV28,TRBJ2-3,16,CASTPGDRTSTDTQYF
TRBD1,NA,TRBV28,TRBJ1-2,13,CASRWQGDRGYTF
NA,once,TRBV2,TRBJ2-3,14,CASSERVVTDTQYF
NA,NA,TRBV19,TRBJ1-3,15,CASSIWSDSGNTIYF
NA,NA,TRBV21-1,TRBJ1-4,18,CASSKVAGTGRLNEKLFF
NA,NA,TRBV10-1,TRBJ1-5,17,CASSGARMKGGNQPQHF
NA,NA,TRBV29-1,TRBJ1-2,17,CSVDTLEGRTINYGYTF
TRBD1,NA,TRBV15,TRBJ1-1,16,CATSREWAGGHTEAFF
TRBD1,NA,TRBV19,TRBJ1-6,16,CASSIMGQGRNSPLHF
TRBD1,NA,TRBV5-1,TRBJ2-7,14,CASSPDRPSYEQYF
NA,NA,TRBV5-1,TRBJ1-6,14,CASSQDLTGSPLHF
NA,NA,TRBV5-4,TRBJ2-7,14,CASSHAANSYEQYF
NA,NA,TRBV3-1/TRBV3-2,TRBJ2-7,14,CASSHLGTLGEQYF
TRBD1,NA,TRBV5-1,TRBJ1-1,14,CASSPRDRADEAFF
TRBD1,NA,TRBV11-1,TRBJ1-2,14,CASSYGTGGSGYTF
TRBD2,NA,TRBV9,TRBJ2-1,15,CASNFTSGAYNEQFF
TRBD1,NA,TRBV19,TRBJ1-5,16,CATTDRGPNSNQPQHF
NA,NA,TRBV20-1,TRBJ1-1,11,CSAREGRGAFF
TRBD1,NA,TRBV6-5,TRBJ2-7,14,CASSYDRVRSEQYF